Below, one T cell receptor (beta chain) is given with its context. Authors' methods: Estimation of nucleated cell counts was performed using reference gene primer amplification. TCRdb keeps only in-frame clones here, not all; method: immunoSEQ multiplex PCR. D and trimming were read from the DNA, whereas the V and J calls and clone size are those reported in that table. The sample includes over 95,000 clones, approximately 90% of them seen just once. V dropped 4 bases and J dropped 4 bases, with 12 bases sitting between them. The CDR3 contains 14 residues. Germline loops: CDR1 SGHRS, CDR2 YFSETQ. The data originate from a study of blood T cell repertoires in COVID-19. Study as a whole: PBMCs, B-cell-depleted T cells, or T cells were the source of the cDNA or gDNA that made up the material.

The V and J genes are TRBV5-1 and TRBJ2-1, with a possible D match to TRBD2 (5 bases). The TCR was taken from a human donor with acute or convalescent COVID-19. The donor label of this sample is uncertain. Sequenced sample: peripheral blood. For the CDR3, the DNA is TGCGCCAGCAGCCTGTTCGGCGGGTACAATGAGCAGTTCTTC. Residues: CASSLFGGYNEQFF.